Below are 20 T cell receptor beta chains sequenced from a single sample in a study of Ad26.COV2.S vaccination and SARS-CoV-2 variants. Described treatment: 15 to 20 received Ad26.COV2.S at low or high dose, single or two shots; about 5 received placebo; per-sample allocation not given. The samples date from day 63 after the first vaccine or placebo injection. Profiling relied on immunoSEQ multiplex PCR, and the TCRdb table lists in-frame clones only, not all of them. The sample records about 440,000 clones, roughly 88% being singletons. The sample consisted of peripheral blood, taken in a trial of Ad26.COV2.S vaccine versus placebo. The receptors were sampled from a person aged 18-60 years who received the Ad26.COV2.S COVID-19 vaccine or a placebo.

The chain joins TRBV5-8 to TRBJ1-6; D perhaps matches TRBD1 (6 bases). There are 15 residues in the CDR3. The germline V gene has CDR1 SGHTS and CDR2 YDEGEE. Trimming pared 5 bases from V and 6 bases from J, leaving 15 bases between. For the CDR3, the DNA is TGTGCCAGCAGGAGCCCGGGACAAGTTAATTCACCCCTCCACTTT. It encodes CASRSPGQVNSPLHF.

The V call is TRBV18, the J call TRBJ2-3, with 8 nucleotides matching TRBD2. The germline V gene has CDR1 KGHSH and CDR2 LQKENI. The CDR3 is made up of 14 amino acids. The chain's CDR3 is CVTRGVTSTDTQYF. The DNA of the CDR3 is TGTGTTACGCGGGGGGTTACGTCGACAGATACGCAGTATTTT.

This sequence joins TRBV18 and TRBJ2-5, with 7 bases matching TRBD1. Germline values: CDR1 KGHSH, CDR2 LQKENI. The length of the CDR3 is 15 residues. With V trimmed by 1 base and J by 2 bases, 4 bases remained unmatched. CDR3 nucleotide sequence: TGTGCCAGCTCACCACGGGGGACAGAACAAGAGACCCAGTACTTC. Its protein product is CASSPRGTEQETQYF.

V gene TRBV18 combines with J gene TRBJ1-1; 7 nucleotides agree with TRBD1. CDR1 and CDR2 (germline): KGHSH, LQKENI. The CDR3 totals 14 residues. The V segment lost 3 bases and the J segment 2 bases; nucleotides outside the gene matches: 3. This CDR3 is CASSPDRVNTEAFF. The CDR3 bases are TGTGCCAGCTCACCCGACAGGGTCAACACTGAAGCTTTCTTT.

The genes are TRBV5-1 and TRBJ2-2; 12 nucleotides align to TRBD2. The CDR3 length is 16 residues. CDR1 and CDR2 from the germline V gene are SGHRS and YFSETQ. V gave up 3 bases and J gave up 5 bases; unmatched junction bases: 5. The CDR3 DNA reads TGCGCCAGCAGCTCCCCGGGACTAGCGGGTACCGGGGAGCTGTTTTTT. Translating gives CASSSPGLAGTGELFF.

For this clone: Other DNA variants within this sample encode the same CDR3. The V and J genes are TRBV18 and TRBJ2-7; no clear D. Trimming pared 0 bases from V and 0 bases from J, leaving 6 bases between. The CDR3 covers 14 residues. CDR1 and CDR2 from the germline V gene are KGHSH and LQKENI. The CDR3 protein is CASSPPFDSYEQYF. The CDR3, as DNA: TGTGCCAGCTCACCACCATTTGACTCCTACGAGCAGTACTTC.

This chain connects TRBV30 to TRBJ1-3, with 9 nucleotides matching TRBD1. Looked up from germline, CDR1 is GTSNPN and CDR2 is SVGIG (reference sequence). The CDR3 loop spans 13 amino acids. With 6 bases clipped from V and 7 bases from J, the junction kept 7 bases outside the gene matches. CDR3 DNA sequence: TGTGCCTGCCTGGGACAGGGACTGAACACCATATATTTT. This gives the protein CACLGQGLNTIYF.

The chain couples TRBV28 to TRBJ2-7; possible D gene TRBD1, 6 bases. Looked up from germline, CDR1 is MDHEN and CDR2 is SYDVKM. The CDR3 is 15 amino acids. Trimming shortened V by 3 bases and J by 0 bases, and 12 bases separated the two germline ends. The CDR3 sequence is CASSFRGRGSYEQYF. The DNA for the CDR3 is TGTGCCAGCAGTTTCCGGGGCAGGGGCTCCTACGAGCAGTACTTC.

As for this clone: The junction departs from the called germline gene at one end, perhaps through a read error. The V gene is TRBV2, the J gene TRBJ2-1, with 9 bases that match TRBD2. The CDR3 runs 13 residues. From germline, CDR1 is SNHLY and CDR2 FYNNEI. The CDR3 region has the DNA TGTGCCAGCAGGCGAGCGGGAGGCTCTGAGCCGTTCTTC. Translated, it gives CASRRAGGSEPFF.

In its sample, this clone was seen once. The V and J genes are TRBV6-1 and TRBJ2-1; D ambiguous. This CDR3 is 14 amino acids long. Trimming removed 2 bases at V and 9 bases at J, with 14 bases between. Germline CDR1 is MNHNS and CDR2 is SASEGT. This chain's CDR3 is CASSEIRDTVEQFF. The CDR3 region has the DNA TGTGCCAGCAGTGAAATCCGCGACACCGTTGAGCAGTTCTTC.

The J gene is TRBJ2-5, the V gene TRBV6-5; 7 bases are a match to TRBD2. CDR3 length equals 15 residues. J gave up 1 base and V 7 bases, and 9 bases lay outside the gene matches. CDR1 is MNHEY and CDR2 is SVGAGI in the germline V gene. The CDR3 nucleotides are TGTGCCAGCAACGGAAATAGCGGGTTCCAAGAGACCCAGTACTTC. It encodes CASNGNSGFQETQYF.

This chain connects TRBV5-6 to TRBJ1-2; 8 nucleotides match TRBD1. V lost 5 bases, J lost 6 bases, and 15 bases stayed unmatched. The CDR3 covers 16 residues. The V gene's germline CDR1 is SGHDT and CDR2 YYEEEE. The CDR3 bases are TGTGCCAGCAGATCATACGGACAGGGACGAGGGGATGGCTACACCTTC. Protein product: CASRSYGQGRGDGYTF.

This clone has more than one count but fewer than ten. The chain is built from TRBV19 and TRBJ1-5; D is possibly TRBD1 (5 bases). Germline CDR1 reads LNHDA; CDR2 reads SQIVND (reference sequence). The V gene lost 8 bases and the J gene lost 6 bases, with 11 bases spanning the gap. This CDR3 spans 12 amino acids. CDR3 bases: TGTGCCAGTCGTCAGGGCTTTCAGCCCCAGCATTTT. Translating it yields CASRQGFQPQHF.

The J gene is TRBJ2-7, the V gene TRBV12-3 or TRBV12-4; D is unclear. The CDR3 sequence is 11 residues long. V lost 6 bases and J lost 7, with 10 bases in between. The CDR3 DNA is TGTGCCAGCAGCACCCTTCGAGAGCAGTACTTC. Its translation is CASSTLREQYF.

A word on this clone: The sample contains more than one DNA sequence encoding this CDR3. The rearrangement links TRBV5-1 to TRBJ2-2, with unresolved D. CDR3 size: 14 residues. In germline, CDR1 is SGHRS, CDR2 YFSETQ. V was trimmed by 0 bases and J by 1 base, leaving 4 bases between them. This CDR3 is CASSLAGNTGELFF. As DNA, the CDR3 is TGCGCCAGCAGCTTGGCGGGGAACACCGGGGAGCTGTTTTTT.

The rearrangement uses TRBV6-2 or TRBV6-3 and TRBJ1-5; tentatively, D is TRBD1 (6 bases). Germline CDR1 reads MNHEY; CDR2 reads SVGEGT. The CDR3 spans 13 residues. The V end lost 6 bases, the J end lost 4 bases, and 10 bases lay between the germline ends. The CDR3 nucleotides are TGTGCCAGCAGCAAGACAGGTAATCAGCCCCAGCATTTT. This codes for CASSKTGNQPQHF.

Regarding this clone: Different DNA sequences within this sample yield the same CDR3. V usage is TRBV7-3 and J usage is TRBJ2-2, with unresolved D. CDR1 is SGHTA and CDR2 is FQGTGA in the germline V gene. V was shortened by 4 bases and J by 4 bases, with 4 bases between the two germline ends. This CDR3 spans 12 amino acids. The CDR3 loop is CASSSGTGELFF. The CDR3 DNA reads as TGTGCCAGCAGCTCGGGCACCGGGGAGCTGTTTTTT.

CDR3 sequence: CASSEGTSQETQYF. The CDR3 region has the DNA TGTGCCAGCAGCGAAGGGACTTCCCAAGAGACCCAGTACTTC. The rearrangement links TRBV5-4 to TRBJ2-5; the D gene is possibly TRBD2 (6 bases). From germline, CDR1 is SGHNT and CDR2 YYREEE (reference sequence). This CDR3 region has 14 residues. The V gene lost 4 bases and the J gene lost 1 base, with 11 bases spanning the gap.

This clone appeared once. The chain combines TRBV2 with TRBJ2-7, with TRBD1 identical over 7 bases. Germline V gene lookup returns CDR1 SNHLY and CDR2 FYNNEI. J was trimmed by 4 bases and V by 8 bases; bases with no gene match: 8. The CDR3 spans 13 residues. The CDR3, as DNA: TGTGCCAGCTCCACGACAGGGTGGTACGAGCAGTACTTC. It specifies CASSTTGWYEQYF.

The chain employs TRBV15 and TRBJ2-1, with 8 bases matching TRBD2. Germline CDR1 reads LNHNV; CDR2 reads YYDKDF (reference sequence). V trimming: 5 bases; J trimming: 0 bases; junction bases outside the gene matches: 18. The CDR3 length is 20 residues. The CDR3 sequence is CATSLNSGLAGIPSYNEQFF. The CDR3 DNA sequence: TGTGCCACCAGCCTTAATTCCGGTCTAGCGGGCATTCCCTCCTACAATGAGCAGTTCTTC.